One T cell receptor beta chain is described in this entry. There are 15 residues in the CDR3. Looked up from germline, CDR1 is SGHNT and CDR2 is YYREEE (reference sequence). Trimming at V came to 5 bases and at J to 1 base, leaving 4 bases not matched to a gene. These data are taken from a study of blood T cell repertoires in COVID-19. Study-level information: There were acute and convalescent COVID-19 samples, and they came from the United States, Italy and Spain.

Profiled with immunoSEQ multiplex PCR; TCRdb holds only in-frame clones, not every one. The sample carries roughly 120,000 clones, just over 90% recorded once. The TCR originated in a human donor with active COVID-19. The donor label of this sample is uncertain. The chain couples TRBV5-4 to TRBJ2-2; TRBD2 agrees at 8 bases. Specimen: peripheral blood. CDR3 residues: CASSLSGGNTGELFF. CDR3 nucleotide sequence: TGTGCCAGCAGTTTGAGCGGGGGGAACACCGGGGAGCTGTTTTTT.